These 19 T cell receptor beta chains came from one sample sequenced in a study of blood T cell repertoires in COVID-19. Data came from immunoSEQ multiplex PCR; TCRdb stores just in-frame clones and leaves some out. The table shows 150,000 to 200,000 clones, with 60% to 80% occurring only once. Sample: peripheral blood. These receptors all stem from a woman in her seventies with acute or convalescent COVID-19.

This clone came up a few times. The genes are TRBV29-1 and TRBJ2-1, with D perhaps matching TRBD1 (6 bases). The germline V gene has CDR1 SQVTM and CDR2 ANQGSEA. Trimming removed 4 bases from V and 7 bases from J, with 17 bases in between. There are 14 residues in the CDR3. The CDR3, as DNA: TGCAGCGTTGGGGGTCAGGGGACGGCGAATGAGCAGTTCTTC. Its translation is CSVGGQGTANEQFF.

The chain is built from TRBV27 and TRBJ2-4; no clear D gene. Germline CDR1 MNHEY, CDR2 SMNVEV (reference sequence). The length of the CDR3 is 13 residues. Trimming took off 2 bases at V and 9 bases at J, with 11 bases between the two ends. CDR3 coding DNA: TGTGCCAGCAGTTTAACCCCAGTCGCCATTCAGTACTTC. Translation: CASSLTPVAIQYF.

The genes are TRBV2 and TRBJ2-2; 11 nucleotides agree with TRBD2. Germline V gene lookup returns CDR1 SNHLY and CDR2 FYNNEI. This CDR3 is 16 amino acids long. The V and J ends lost 6 bases and 2 bases, in that order; junction bases with no gene match: 5. The CDR3 region has the DNA TGTGCCAGCAGAGGGGGGACTAGCGGAAACACCGGGGAGCTGTTTTTT. Translation: CASRGGTSGNTGELFF.

This clone was seen a handful of times. The chain links TRBV5-4 to TRBJ2-4; D may be TRBD1 (5 bases). In germline, CDR1 is SGHNT, CDR2 YYREEE (reference sequence). The V gene lost 4 bases and the J gene lost 1 base, with 12 bases spanning the gap. CDR3 length: 15 residues. This CDR3 is CASSVRELAKNIQYF. CDR3 DNA: TGTGCCAGCAGCGTCAGGGAACTCGCCAAAAACATTCAGTACTTC.

This clone was counted only a few times. The V and J genes are TRBV10-1 and TRBJ2-1; 13 nucleotides match TRBD2. Germline trimming cut 0 bases from V and 4 bases from J; bases unmatched to any gene: 9. Germline V gives CDR1 WNHNN, CDR2 SYGVQD (reference sequence). This CDR3 is built from 19 residues. The CDR3 region has the DNA TGCGCCAGCAGTGAGTCCCACCGGACTAGCGGGAGAAGGTACAATGAGCAGTTCTTC. Residues: CASSESHRTSGRRYNEQFF.

The chain combines TRBV28 with TRBJ1-3; 8 nucleotides align to TRBD1. V shed 5 bases and J 4 bases; nucleotides not matched to a gene: 13. The CDR3 has 17 residues. CDR1 and CDR2 from the germline V gene are MDHEN and SYDVKM. CDR3 in amino acids: CASSPGQGRLYGNTIYF. CDR3 sequence (DNA): TGTGCCAGCAGTCCAGGACAGGGAAGGCTCTACGGAAACACCATATATTTT.

The genes are TRBV27 and TRBJ1-1; the match to TRBD1 covers 9 bases. Germline values: CDR1 MNHEY, CDR2 SMNVEV (reference sequence). The CDR3 loop spans 16 amino acids. J was trimmed by 2 bases and V by 5 bases; bases with no gene match: 9. The CDR3 coding sequence is TGTGCCAGCAGTCCCCTCTCGACAGGGGGAAACACTGAAGCTTTCTTT. Protein: CASSPLSTGGNTEAFF.

The J gene is TRBJ2-3, the V gene TRBV6-6, with 8 bases fitting TRBD1. This CDR3 spans 14 amino acids. V lost 4 bases, J lost 9 bases, and 9 bases stayed unmatched. In germline, CDR1 is MNHNY, CDR2 SVGAGI (reference sequence). For the CDR3, the DNA is TGTGCCAGCAGTTCCACAGGGGGAGGAGGGACGCAGTATTTT. As protein: CASSSTGGGGTQYF.

The chain recombines TRBV12-5 with TRBJ2-7, with 13 bases matching TRBD2. Per germline, CDR1 LGHNT and CDR2 FRNRAP. After removal of 2 bases from V and 3 bases from J, the junction contained 7 bases not matched to a gene. This CDR3 contains 17 residues. The chain's CDR3 is CASGLSARTSGSYEQYF. The CDR3 DNA sequence: TGTGCTAGTGGTTTGTCGGCTCGGACTAGCGGGAGCTACGAGCAGTACTTC.

The chain employs TRBV20-1 and TRBJ1-1; D perhaps matches TRBD1 (6 bases). The CDR3 is 13 residues long. V was clipped by 3 bases and J by 1 base, with 9 bases between them. Germline CDR1 reads DFQATT; CDR2 reads SNEGSKA (reference sequence). The CDR3 region has the DNA TGCAGTGCTAGTTGGGGGCCGAACACTGAAGCTTTCTTT. This encodes CSASWGPNTEAFF.

This clone was seen only a few times. This chain uses TRBV6-5 with TRBJ2-1; 10 nucleotides match TRBD1. The CDR3 has 14 residues. CDR1 and CDR2 from the germline V gene are MNHEY and SVGAGI. With V trimmed by 4 bases and J by 7 bases, 4 bases remained unmatched. The CDR3 bases are TGTGCCAGCAGTTCTCCGGACAGGGGGAATGAGCAGTTCTTC. Its translation: CASSSPDRGNEQFF.

For this clone: A read error may explain this, as a much larger clone is one base away. V usage is TRBV12-3 or TRBV12-4 and J usage is TRBJ2-7, with a weak D call TRBD2 (6 bases). The CDR3 loop spans 13 amino acids. The V gene lost 5 bases and the J gene lost 0 bases, with 8 bases spanning the gap. CDR3 residues: CASSRDFSYEQYF. The CDR3 nucleotides read TGTGCCAGCAGTCGGGACTTCTCCTACGAGCAGTACTTC.

This clone was picked up a small number of times. This rearrangement joins TRBV29-1 to TRBJ1-1, with D possibly being TRBD1 (6 bases). V shed 4 bases and J shed 3 bases, with 15 bases lying between them. Germline V gene sequence: CDR1 SQVTM, CDR2 ANQGSEA. The CDR3 spans 14 residues. The CDR3 is CSVVRGSRDTEAFF. DNA for the CDR3: TGCAGCGTTGTTAGGGGGTCGAGGGACACTGAAGCTTTCTTT. Variable domain in full (rest from reference TRBV29-1 and TRBJ1-1): SAVISQKPSRDICQRGTSLTIQCQVDSQVTMMFWYRQQPGQSLTLIATANQGSEATYESGFVIDKFPISRPNLTFSTLTVSNMSPEDSSIYLCSVVRGSRDTEAFFGQGTRLTVV.

This clone was counted once. The rearrangement uses TRBV7-2 and TRBJ1-4, with 9 positions matching TRBD1. This CDR3 has 17 residues. The germline gives CDR1 SGHTA, CDR2 FQGNSA. With V trimmed by 1 base and J by 5 bases, 8 bases remained unmatched. The CDR3 is CASSLGGTGRSNEKLFF. The CDR3 coding sequence is TGTGCCAGCAGCTTAGGTGGGACAGGGCGATCAAATGAAAAACTGTTTTTT.

This clone was observed a few times. The rearrangement joins TRBV22-1 to TRBJ1-6; the table's D call TRBD1 went unverified against the DNA. TRBV22-1 is shown as a pseudogene. CDR3 size: 18 residues. This chain's CDR3 is CPGSARKQGAIHNSPLHF. For the CDR3, the DNA is TGTCCTGGGAGCGCACGTAAACAGGGGGCGATACATAATTCACCCCTCCACTTT.

This chain uses TRBV4-1 with TRBJ2-1; TRBD1 aligns across 10 bases. The germline V gene has CDR1 MGHRA and CDR2 YSYEKL. Unmatched junction bases numbered 3, after V lost 6 bases and J lost 4 bases. The length of the CDR3 is 14 residues. The CDR3, as DNA: TGCGCCAGCAGAAGGACAGGGGGGTACAATGAGCAGTTCTTC. Amino acid sequence: CASRRTGGYNEQFF.

The V call is TRBV12-3 or TRBV12-4, the J call TRBJ1-5, with TRBD1 matching 7 bases. V shed 5 bases and J 9 bases; nucleotides not matched to a gene: 7. The CDR3 is 13 amino acids. DNA of the CDR3: TGTGCCAGCAGTCCCGACAGGGTTTCGCCCCAGCATTTT. Amino acid sequence: CASSPDRVSPQHF.

V and J are TRBV2 and TRBJ1-2; D is ambiguous. Germline loops: CDR1 SNHLY, CDR2 FYNNEI. The CDR3 has 12 residues. The V end was cut by 3 bases, the J end by 1 base, with 3 bases between. CDR3 residues: CASSDNNYGYTF. The CDR3 DNA sequence: TGTGCCAGCAGTGACAATAACTATGGCTACACCTTC.

The chain recombines TRBV3-1 (or the pseudogene TRBV3-2) with TRBJ2-2; TRBD2 is a possible D gene (5 bases). The CDR3 contains 15 residues. Trimming removed 2 bases at V and 3 bases at J, with 10 bases between. Germline assignment: CDR1 LGHDT and CDR2 YNNKEL (reference sequence). The DNA of the CDR3 is TGTGCCAGCAGCCAATGGGAGAGGGACACCGGGGAGCTGTTTTTT. This encodes CASSQWERDTGELFF.